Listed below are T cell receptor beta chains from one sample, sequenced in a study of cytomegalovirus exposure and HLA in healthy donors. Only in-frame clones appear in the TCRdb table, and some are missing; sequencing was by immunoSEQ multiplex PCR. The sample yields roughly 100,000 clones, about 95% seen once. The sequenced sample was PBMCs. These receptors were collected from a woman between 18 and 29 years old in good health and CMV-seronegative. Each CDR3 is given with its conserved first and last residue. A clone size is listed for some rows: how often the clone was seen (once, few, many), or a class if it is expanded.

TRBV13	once	CASSPDFFSTDTQYF
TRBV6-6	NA	CASSYPGQDYEQYF
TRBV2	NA	CASSETVQTNHF
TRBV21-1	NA	CASSKRSKCAERETQYF
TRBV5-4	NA	CASSGQGTSGVTYEQYF
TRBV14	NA	CASSHGGQGNGYTF
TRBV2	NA	CASDRLAVGASTDTQYF
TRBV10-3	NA	CAIIPGQSSYNEQFF
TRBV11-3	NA	CASRSTKGPNYGYTF
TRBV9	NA	CASSPRGLRYTF
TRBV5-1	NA	CASSLEAGGGPQHF
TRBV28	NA	CASRGVSGTSYNEQFF
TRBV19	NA	CASSFDREFYQPQHF
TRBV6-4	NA	CASSGYSSGAYNEQFF
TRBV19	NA	CASSPGQDYEQYF
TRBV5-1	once	CASSFYWGREETQYF
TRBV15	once	CATSNPGETQYF
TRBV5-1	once	CASSLEGQGARGYGYTF
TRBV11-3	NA	CASSLPGNTEAFF
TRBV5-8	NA	CASSFRGLAFDEQFF
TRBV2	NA	CASSGIGVSESRETQYF
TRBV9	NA	CASSQTGGSTDTQYF
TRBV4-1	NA	CASSQAIAAYEQYF
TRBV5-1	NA	CASSPQSGGTSPNEQFF
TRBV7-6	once	CASSLDRLTQYF
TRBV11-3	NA	CASSLEASSYEQYF
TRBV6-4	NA	CASQGTETGELFF
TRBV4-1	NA	CASSQEGGRNGYTF
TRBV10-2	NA	CASKSGVGNEQFF
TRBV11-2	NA	CASSLAGQGYYGYTF
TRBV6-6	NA	CASSDLGQGASTEAFF
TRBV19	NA	CASSKGTVSNYGYTF
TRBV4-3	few	CASSGAPGGIPFLSNQPQHF
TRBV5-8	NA	CASSLGSGTSTDTQYF
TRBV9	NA	CASSVTAYTEAFF
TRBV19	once	CASSSGGGAYEQYF
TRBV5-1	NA	CASSYEAGTYEQYF
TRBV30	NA	CAWSEGNQPQHF
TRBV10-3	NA	CAISDGSPNTDTQYF
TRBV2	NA	CASASLPGGELFF
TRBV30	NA	CAWGPSGGPMNTEAFF